There are a few counts of the clone carrying this T cell receptor (beta chain). This sample was taken from a study of control samples from healthy donors and cancer patients. The method was immunoSEQ multiplex PCR; TCRdb's version includes in-frame clones alone and lacks a portion of them. The data hold 150,000 or so clones, with around 93% observed a single time. What was sequenced was blood. This TCR was sampled from a woman aged 45-65 years in good health.

CDR3 coding DNA: TGTGCCAGTAGGCCCCAGGGCACCGGGGAGCTGTTTTTT. It codes for CASRPQGTGELFF. The V gene is TRBV19, the J gene TRBJ2-2; D might be TRBD1 (5 bases). The CDR3 consists of 13 residues. Germline V gives CDR1 LNHDA, CDR2 SQIVND (reference sequence). Trimming pared 6 bases from V and 4 bases from J, leaving 9 bases between.